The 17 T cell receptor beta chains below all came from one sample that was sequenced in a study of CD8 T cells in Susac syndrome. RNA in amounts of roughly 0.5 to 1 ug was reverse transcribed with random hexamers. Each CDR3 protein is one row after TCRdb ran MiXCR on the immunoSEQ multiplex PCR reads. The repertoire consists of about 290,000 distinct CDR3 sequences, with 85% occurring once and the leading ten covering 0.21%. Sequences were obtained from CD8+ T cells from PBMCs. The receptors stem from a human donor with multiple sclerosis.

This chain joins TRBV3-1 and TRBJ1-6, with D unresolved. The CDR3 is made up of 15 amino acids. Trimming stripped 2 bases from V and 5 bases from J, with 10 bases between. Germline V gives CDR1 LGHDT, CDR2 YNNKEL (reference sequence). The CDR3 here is CASSQITRDNSPLHF. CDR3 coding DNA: TGTGCCAGCAGCCAAATCACACGGGATAATTCACCCCTCCACTTT.

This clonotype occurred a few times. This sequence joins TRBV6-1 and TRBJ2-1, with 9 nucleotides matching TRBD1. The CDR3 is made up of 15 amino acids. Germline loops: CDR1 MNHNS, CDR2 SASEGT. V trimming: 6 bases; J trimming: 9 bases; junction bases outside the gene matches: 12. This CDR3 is CASSPGQGELGEQFF. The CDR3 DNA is TGTGCCAGCAGCCCGGGACAGGGTGAGCTGGGTGAGCAGTTCTTC.

The DNA of the CDR3 is TGTGCCAGCAGCCCCGGACTAGGCGCAACGTTGTACGAGCAGTACTTC. Protein sequence: CASSPGLGATLYEQYF. V is TRBV7-9 and J is TRBJ2-7; 7 bases match TRBD2. The germline V gene encodes CDR1 SEHNR and CDR2 FQNEAQ (reference sequence). This CDR3 is 16 amino acids long. Trimming cost V 5 bases and J 4 bases; bases outside gene matches: 14.

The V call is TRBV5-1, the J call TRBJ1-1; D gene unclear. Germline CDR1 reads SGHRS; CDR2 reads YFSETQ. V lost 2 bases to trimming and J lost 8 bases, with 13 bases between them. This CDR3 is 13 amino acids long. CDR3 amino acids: CASSLGRTGEAFF. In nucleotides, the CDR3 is TGCGCCAGCAGCTTAGGGAGGACGGGAGAAGCTTTCTTT.

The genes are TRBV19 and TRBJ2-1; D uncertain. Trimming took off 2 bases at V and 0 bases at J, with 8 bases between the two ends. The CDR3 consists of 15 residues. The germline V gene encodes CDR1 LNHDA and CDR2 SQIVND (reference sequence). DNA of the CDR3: TGTGCCAGTAGTATACTCGAGAGCTCCTACAATGAGCAGTTCTTC. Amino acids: CASSILESSYNEQFF.

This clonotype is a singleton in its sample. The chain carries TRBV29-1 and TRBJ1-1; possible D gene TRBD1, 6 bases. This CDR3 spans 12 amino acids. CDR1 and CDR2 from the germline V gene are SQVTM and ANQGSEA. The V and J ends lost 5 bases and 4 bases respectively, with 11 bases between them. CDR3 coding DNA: TGCAGCGTTCCCCGGGGGGCCACTGAAGCTTTCTTT. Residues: CSVPRGATEAFF.

This chain's CDR3 is CASRTGTGLRETQYF. CDR3 bases: TGTGCCAGCAGAACCGGGACAGGACTCCGGGAGACCCAGTACTTC. V gene TRBV6-1 combines with J gene TRBJ2-5; 8 bases line up with TRBD1. Germline V gives CDR1 MNHNS, CDR2 SASEGT. Trimming removed 6 bases from V and 5 bases from J; junction bases left unmatched: 11. The CDR3 covers 15 residues.

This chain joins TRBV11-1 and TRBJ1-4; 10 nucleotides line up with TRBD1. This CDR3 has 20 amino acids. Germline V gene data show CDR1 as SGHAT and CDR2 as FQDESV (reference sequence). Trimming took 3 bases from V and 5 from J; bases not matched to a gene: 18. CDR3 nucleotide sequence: TGTGCCAGCAGCTTTACACCGGGACAGGGGTTCAAGGAGACAAATGAAAAACTGTTTTTT. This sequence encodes CASSFTPGQGFKETNEKLFF.

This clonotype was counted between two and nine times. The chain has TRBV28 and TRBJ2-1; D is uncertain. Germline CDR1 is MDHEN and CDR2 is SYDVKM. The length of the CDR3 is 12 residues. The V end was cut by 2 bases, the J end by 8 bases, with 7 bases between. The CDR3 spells CASSLAVDEQFF. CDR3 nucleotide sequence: TGTGCCAGCAGTTTAGCAGTCGATGAGCAGTTCTTC.

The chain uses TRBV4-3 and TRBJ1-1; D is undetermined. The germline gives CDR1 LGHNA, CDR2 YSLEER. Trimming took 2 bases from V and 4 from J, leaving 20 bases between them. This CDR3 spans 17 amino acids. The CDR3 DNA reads TGCGCCAGCAGCCAATACCCTGGGGTTCTTATTAGCACTGAAGCTTTCTTT. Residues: CASSQYPGVLISTEAFF.

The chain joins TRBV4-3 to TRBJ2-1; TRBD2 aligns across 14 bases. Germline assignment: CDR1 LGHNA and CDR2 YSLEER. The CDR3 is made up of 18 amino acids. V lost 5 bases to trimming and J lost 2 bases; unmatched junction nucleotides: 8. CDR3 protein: CASSRRLAGGPPYNEQFF. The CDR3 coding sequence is TGCGCCAGCAGCAGGAGACTAGCGGGAGGGCCCCCCTACAATGAGCAGTTCTTC.

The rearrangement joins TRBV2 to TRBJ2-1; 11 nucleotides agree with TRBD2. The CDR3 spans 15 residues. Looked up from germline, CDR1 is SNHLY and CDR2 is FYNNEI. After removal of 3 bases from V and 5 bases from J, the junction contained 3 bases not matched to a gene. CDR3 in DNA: TGTGCCAGCAGTGATAGGGGACTAGCGGACAATGAGCAGTTCTTC. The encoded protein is CASSDRGLADNEQFF.

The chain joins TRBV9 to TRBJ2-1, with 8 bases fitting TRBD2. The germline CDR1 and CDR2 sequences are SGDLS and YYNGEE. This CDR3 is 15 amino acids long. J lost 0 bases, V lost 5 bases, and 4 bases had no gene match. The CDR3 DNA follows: TGTGCCAGCAGGTCTACTAGCGGCTCCTACAATGAGCAGTTCTTC. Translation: CASRSTSGSYNEQFF. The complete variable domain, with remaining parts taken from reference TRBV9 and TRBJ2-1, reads DSGVTQTPKHLITATGQRVTLRCSPRSGDLSVYWYQQSLDQGLQFLIQYYNGEERAKGNILERFSAQQFPDLHSELNLSSLELGDSALYFCASRSTSGSYNEQFFGPGTRLTVL.

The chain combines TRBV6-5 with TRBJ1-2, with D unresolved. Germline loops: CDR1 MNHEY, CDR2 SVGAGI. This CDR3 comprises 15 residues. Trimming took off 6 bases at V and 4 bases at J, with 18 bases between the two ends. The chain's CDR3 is CASSLSETDPYGYTF. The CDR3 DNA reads TGTGCCAGCAGCCTTTCCGAGACGGACCCCTATGGCTACACCTTC.

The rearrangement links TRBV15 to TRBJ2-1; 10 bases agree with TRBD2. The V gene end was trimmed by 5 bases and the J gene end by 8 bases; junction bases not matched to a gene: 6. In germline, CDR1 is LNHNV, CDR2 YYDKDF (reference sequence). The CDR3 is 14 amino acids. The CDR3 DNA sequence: TGTGCCACCAGCGCTAGCGGGAGTATGTATGAGCAGTTCTTC. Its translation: CATSASGSMYEQFF.

The CDR3 DNA follows: TGTGCCAGTAGCCCCAGACAAGGGGAGAGGTACGAGCAGTACTTC. Its protein is CASSPRQGERYEQYF. V usage is TRBV19 and J usage is TRBJ2-7; D may correspond to TRBD1 or TRBD2 (5 bases each). This CDR3 is built from 15 residues. From germline, CDR1 is LNHDA and CDR2 SQIVND (reference sequence). Deletions cut 6 bases from V and 4 bases from J, with 19 bases between.

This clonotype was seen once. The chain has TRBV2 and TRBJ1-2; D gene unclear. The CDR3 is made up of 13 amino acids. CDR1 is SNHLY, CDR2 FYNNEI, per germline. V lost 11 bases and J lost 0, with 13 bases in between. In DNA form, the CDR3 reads TGTGCCTTTCGGGAAAGAGCTAACTATGGCTACACCTTC. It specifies CAFRERANYGYTF.